This T cell receptor (beta chain) originates from a study of blood T cell repertoires in COVID-19. Study-wide background: From the United States, Italy and Spain came samples of acute and convalescent COVID-19. The analysed material was cDNA or gDNA that came from T cells, B-cell-depleted T cells, or PBMCs.

In the study's own analysis: Reference gene primer amplification gave estimated nucleated cell counts. Libraries were prepared by immunoSEQ multiplex PCR; TCRdb keeps only in-frame clonotypes and omits some of them. That table supplies the V and J calls and clone size; D and trimming were determined from the DNA. Altogether about 240,000 clones are present, 85% to 90% being singletons, with the ten largest covering under 9%. Losses at the gene ends were 4 bases for V and 5 bases for J; bases not matched to a gene: 8. There are 15 residues in the CDR3. Germline assignment: CDR1 SGHNT and CDR2 YYREEE (reference sequence).

The receptor was derived from a woman aged 65 to 85 with active or convalescent COVID-19. The V call is TRBV5-4, the J call TRBJ1-1; 10 bases fit TRBD1. Sequences were obtained from peripheral blood. The CDR3, as DNA: TGTGCCAGCAGCGAGAGACAGGGGGCGCTTACTGAAGCTTTCTTT. Its translation: CASSERQGALTEAFF. Using reference TRBV5-4 and TRBJ1-1 for the parts outside the CDR3, the full variable domain is ETGVTQSPTHLIKTRGQQVTLRCSSQSGHNTVSWYQQALGQGPQFIFQYYREEENGRGNFPPRFSGLQFPNYSSELNVNALELDDSALYLCASSERQGALTEAFFGQGTRLTVV.